A selection of T cell receptor beta chains follows, all from one sample in a study of cytomegalovirus exposure and HLA in healthy donors. Data came from immunoSEQ multiplex PCR; TCRdb stores just in-frame clones and leaves some out. Among some 150,000 clones listed, around 85% were seen once. Material: PBMCs. These receptors were obtained from a woman in her twenties or thirties in good health and CMV-seronegative. CDR3s include the opening cysteine and the closing phenylalanine or tryptophan. A D gene is named only where the DNA matches it firmly. Clone size is stated in some rows and not others, as once, few, many or a class when expanded.

V gene	J gene	D gene	clone size	CDR3 DNA	CDR3 protein
TRBV2	TRBJ2-7	TRBD2	NA	TGTGCCAGCACTGCGGGACTAGCGGGGGACTCCTACGAGCAGTACTTC	CASTAGLAGDSYEQYF
TRBV11-2	TRBJ2-4	NA	NA	TGTGCCAGCAGCACCCTGGACAGTCTAGCCAAAAACATTCAGTACTTC	CASSTLDSLAKNIQYF
TRBV5-1	TRBJ1-5	NA	NA	TGCGCCAGCAGCTTGGACGGCGGAGAAAATCAGCCCCAGCATTTT	CASSLDGGENQPQHF
TRBV7-9	TRBJ2-1	TRBD2	NA	TGTGCCGGATGGACTAGCGGTTACAATGAGCAGTTCTTC	CAGWTSGYNEQFF
TRBV19	TRBJ2-1	TRBD2	NA	TGTGCCAGTAGTATAGGAGGAAGCGGGAGGATCGTGGATGAGCAGTTCTTC	CASSIGGSGRIVDEQFF
TRBV18	TRBJ1-1	NA	NA	TGTGCCAGCTCACCCGCGGGGGTGGTCACTGAAGCTTTCTTT	CASSPAGVVTEAFF
TRBV4-1	TRBJ1-2	NA	NA	TGCGCCAGCAGCCTCCCAACCACAGGGTATGGCTACACCTTC	CASSLPTTGYGYTF
TRBV6-9	TRBJ1-1	NA	once	TGTGCCAGCAGCGAGGGCATGAACACTGAAGCTTTCTTT	CASSEGMNTEAFF
TRBV19	TRBJ1-4	TRBD1	NA	TGTGCCAGTAGTACCGCGGACAGGCATAATGAAAAACTGTTTTTT	CASSTADRHNEKLFF
TRBV6-1	TRBJ1-1	NA	NA	TGTGCCAGCAGCCGGACATATATTTCCCATTCTTTCTTT	CASSRTYISHSFF
TRBV28	TRBJ2-1	TRBD1	NA	TGTGCCGCCCAAGTCGGAGGCCTCACAGGGGATGAGCAGTTCTTC	CAAQVGGLTGDEQFF
TRBV6-4	TRBJ1-1	TRBD1	once	TGTGCCAGCAAACAGGGGAGCCACTTGAACACTGAAGCTTTCTTT	CASKQGSHLNTEAFF
TRBV5-1	TRBJ1-2	TRBD1	NA	TGCGCCAGCAGCTCGGCCGGACAGGCCGCAAACTATGGCTACACCTTC	CASSSAGQAANYGYTF
TRBV2	TRBJ1-5	NA	NA	TGTGCCAGCAGTGAAATTGACAGAATAAGCAATCAGCCCCAGCATTTT	CASSEIDRISNQPQHF
TRBV30	TRBJ2-1	NA	NA	TGTGCCTGGACCCGCCGGCGGGATAGCACCTACAATGAGCAGTTCTTC	CAWTRRRDSTYNEQFF
TRBV5-1	TRBJ2-7	NA	NA	TGCGCCAGCAGCCCACTCCCTGGGAGCTCCTACGAGCAGTACTTC	CASSPLPGSSYEQYF
TRBV18	TRBJ2-1	TRBD2	NA	TGTGCCAGCTCACCACGACGCCGGAGCGGGGGGGGCAATGAGCAGTTCTTC	CASSPRRRSGGGNEQFF
TRBV7-8	TRBJ1-1	NA	NA	TGTGCCAGCAGCTTAGTACAAGGGGTGGAACCTGAAGCTTTCTTT	CASSLVQGVEPEAFF
TRBV28	TRBJ2-3	TRBD2	few	TGTGCCAGCAGTCTCCCCGGGAGGATAGATACGCAGTATTTT	CASSLPGRIDTQYF
TRBV6-5	TRBJ2-7	TRBD1	once	TGTGCCAGCAGACCTGACAGGGGGCTTGGGGACGGGCAGTACTTC	CASRPDRGLGDGQYF
TRBV2	TRBJ2-1	TRBD2	NA	TGTGCCAGCATCAACCGGGGGGGGCAGATGCGGGCGCAGTTCTTC	CASINRGGQMRAQFF
TRBV5-1	TRBJ2-1	TRBD2	NA	TGCGCCAGCAGCTTGGTCCTAGCGGGAGGGGGATCCTACAATGAGCAGTTCTTC	CASSLVLAGGGSYNEQFF
TRBV5-8	TRBJ2-3	TRBD2	NA	TGTGCCAGCAGCTTGTCTCGCGGGGGGGACAGCACAGATACGCAGTATTTT	CASSLSRGGDSTDTQYF
TRBV5-6	TRBJ2-6	TRBD2	NA	TGTGCCAGCAGCACCAGCGGGAGTTTTAGGGCCAACGTCCTGACTTTC	CASSTSGSFRANVLTF
TRBV7-2	TRBJ2-7	NA	NA	TGTGCCAGCAGCTCATCCTCAGGGGTGGGAGAGCAGTACTTC	CASSSSSGVGEQYF
TRBV6-6	TRBJ1-1	NA	NA	TGTGCCAGCAGTTACGGGGGGGGCCCTGAAGCTTTCTTT	CASSYGGGPEAFF
TRBV28	TRBJ2-7	TRBD1	NA	TGTGCCAGCAGTCCCGGGACAGGCGTCTACGAGCAGTACTTC	CASSPGTGVYEQYF
TRBV5-1	TRBJ1-5	TRBD1	NA	TGCGCCAGCAGCTTGGTCCAGGGCTGGACAGGGAAAAGAAGCAATCAGCCCCAGCATTTT	CASSLVQGWTGKRSNQPQHF
TRBV2	TRBJ2-1	TRBD2	NA	TGTGCCAGCAGGGCCAGGACTAGCGGGATCTACAATGAGCAGTTCTTC	CASRARTSGIYNEQFF
TRBV11-2	TRBJ2-7	TRBD2	NA	TGTGCCAGCAGCACCGGGACTAGGCTTTCGTTC	CASSTGTRLSF
TRBV4-1	TRBJ2-2	NA	NA	TGCGCCAGCAGCCAAGATATGGACAGTGCGAACACCGGGGAGCTGTTTTTT	CASSQDMDSANTGELFF
TRBV5-6	TRBJ2-3	TRBD2	NA	TGTGCCAGCAGCTCCTTGGGACTAGCGGACACAGATACGCAGTATTTT	CASSSLGLADTDTQYF
TRBV7-8	TRBJ2-5	NA	once	TGTGCCAGCAGCTTAGGTGCGGGACAAGAGACCCAGTACTTC	CASSLGAGQETQYF
TRBV4-2	TRBJ2-1	NA	NA	TGTGCCAGCAGCCAAGATCGGGGTCGTGAGCAGTTCTTC	CASSQDRGREQFF
TRBV29-1	TRBJ2-7	NA	NA	TGCAGCGTAGGGGGACCAGGGGTTAGCGGGTACGAGCAGTACTTC	CSVGGPGVSGYEQYF
TRBV5-1	TRBJ2-3	TRBD2	NA	TGCGCCAGCAGCTTTTCTCCGGCGGGGGGGAGCACAGATACGCAGTATTTT	CASSFSPAGGSTDTQYF
TRBV5-5	TRBJ2-3	NA	NA	TGTGCCAGCAGAACAACTACAGGAGACAGCACAGATACGCAGTATTTT	CASRTTTGDSTDTQYF
TRBV2	TRBJ1-2	NA	NA	TGTGCCAGCATCGGGGAGGGGGGCCTCTATGGCTACACCTTC	CASIGEGGLYGYTF
TRBV19	TRBJ2-1	TRBD2	once	TGTGCCAGTAGTATCGGCGGGAGCGAAGGTGAGCAGTTCTTC	CASSIGGSEGEQFF
TRBV28	TRBJ2-2	NA	NA	TGTGCCAGCAGAGCGGACAGGAACACCGGGGAGCTGTTTTTT	CASRADRNTGELFF
TRBV5-4	TRBJ1-4	NA	NA	TGTGCCAGCAGCTTGGCGCAGGGCGCTAATGAAAAACTGTTTTTT	CASSLAQGANEKLFF
TRBV25-1	TRBJ2-3	TRBD2	few	TGTGCCAGCAGTGGGGGTTATCGCGGGAGAGATACGCAGTATTTT	CASSGGYRGRDTQYF
TRBV27	TRBJ1-2	NA	few	TGTGCCAGCACCCCCCAACCACGGGGGGTTTATGGCTACACCTTC	CASTPQPRGVYGYTF
TRBV7-9	TRBJ2-2	NA	NA	TGTGCCAGCAGTCCGTCGGGAAGGGCCGGGGAGCTGTTTTTT	CASSPSGRAGELFF
TRBV6-1	TRBJ2-7	NA	few	TGTGCCAGCAGTGACTTACAGCTGCCGAGCTCCTACGAGCAGTACTTC	CASSDLQLPSSYEQYF